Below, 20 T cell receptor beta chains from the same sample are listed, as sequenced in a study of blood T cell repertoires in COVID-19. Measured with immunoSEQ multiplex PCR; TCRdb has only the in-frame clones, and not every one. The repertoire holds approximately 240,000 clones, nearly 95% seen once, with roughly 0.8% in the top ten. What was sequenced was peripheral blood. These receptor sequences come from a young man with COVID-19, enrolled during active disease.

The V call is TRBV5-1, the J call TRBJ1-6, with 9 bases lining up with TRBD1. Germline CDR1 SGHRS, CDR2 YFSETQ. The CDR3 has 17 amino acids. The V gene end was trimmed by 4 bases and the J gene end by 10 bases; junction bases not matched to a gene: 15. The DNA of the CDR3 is TGCGCCAGCAGCGGGGACAGGGCCGACAAAGCCGGGTCACCCCTCCACTTT. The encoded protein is CASSGDRADKAGSPLHF.

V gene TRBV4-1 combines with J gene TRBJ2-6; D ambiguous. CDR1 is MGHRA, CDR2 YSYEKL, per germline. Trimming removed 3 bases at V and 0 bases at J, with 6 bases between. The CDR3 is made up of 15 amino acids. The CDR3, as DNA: TGCGCCAGCAGCCATACAGACTCTGGGGCCAACGTCCTGACTTTC. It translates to CASSHTDSGANVLTF.

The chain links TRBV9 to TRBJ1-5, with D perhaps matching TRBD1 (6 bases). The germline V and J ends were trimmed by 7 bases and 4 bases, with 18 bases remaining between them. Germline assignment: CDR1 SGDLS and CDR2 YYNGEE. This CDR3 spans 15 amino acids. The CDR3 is CASGPTGQPNQPQHF. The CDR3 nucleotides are TGTGCCAGCGGACCTACGGGACAACCGAATCAGCCCCAGCATTTT.

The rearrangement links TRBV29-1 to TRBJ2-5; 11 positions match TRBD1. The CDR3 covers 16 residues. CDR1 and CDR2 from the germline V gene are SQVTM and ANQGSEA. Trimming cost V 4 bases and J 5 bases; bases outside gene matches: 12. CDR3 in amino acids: CSVVRSDRGLGETQYF. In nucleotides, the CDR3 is TGCAGCGTTGTAAGGTCGGACAGGGGGCTAGGGGAGACCCAGTACTTC.

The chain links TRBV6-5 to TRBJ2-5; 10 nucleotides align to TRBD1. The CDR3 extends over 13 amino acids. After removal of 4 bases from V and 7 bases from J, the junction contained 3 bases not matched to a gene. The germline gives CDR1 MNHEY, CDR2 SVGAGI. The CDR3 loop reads CASSSRTGGTQYF. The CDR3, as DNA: TGTGCCAGCAGTTCCCGGACAGGGGGGACCCAGTACTTC.

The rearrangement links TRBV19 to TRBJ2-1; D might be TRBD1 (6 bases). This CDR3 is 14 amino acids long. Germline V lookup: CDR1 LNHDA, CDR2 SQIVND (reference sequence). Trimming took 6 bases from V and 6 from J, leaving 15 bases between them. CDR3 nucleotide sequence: TGTGCCAGTAGGGCCTCGACAGGAATCAATGAGCAGTTCTTC. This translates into CASRASTGINEQFF.

CDR3 in DNA: TGTGCCATCAGGGGCCGGACAGGGTTAGGCACCGGGGAGCTGTTTTTT. Translated, it gives CAIRGRTGLGTGELFF. The chain uses TRBV10-3 and TRBJ2-2; TRBD1 matches 8 bases. The CDR3 is 16 amino acids. Looked up from germline, CDR1 is ENHRY and CDR2 is SYGVKD. V shed 6 bases, J shed 4 bases, and the junction held 10 bases outside the gene matches.

This chain's CDR3 is CASSRRTGGNTEAFF. CDR3 nucleotide sequence: TGTGCCAGCAGCCGACGGACAGGGGGCAACACTGAAGCTTTCTTT. The chain employs TRBV11-1 and TRBJ1-1; 11 bases fit TRBD1. The germline gives CDR1 SGHAT, CDR2 FQDESV (reference sequence). Trimming at V came to 5 bases and at J to 2 bases, leaving 4 bases not matched to a gene. This CDR3 comprises 15 residues.

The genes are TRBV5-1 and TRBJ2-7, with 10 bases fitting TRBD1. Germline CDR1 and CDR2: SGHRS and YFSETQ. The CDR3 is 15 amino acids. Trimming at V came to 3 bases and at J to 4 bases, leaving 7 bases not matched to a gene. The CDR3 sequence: CASSSGQGYEYEQYF. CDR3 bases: TGCGCCAGCAGCTCGGGACAGGGGTACGAATACGAGCAGTACTTC.

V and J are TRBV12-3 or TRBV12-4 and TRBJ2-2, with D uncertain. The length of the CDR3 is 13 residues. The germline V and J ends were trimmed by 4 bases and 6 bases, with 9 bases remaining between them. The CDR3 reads CASSSPIPGELFF. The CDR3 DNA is TGTGCCAGCAGTTCACCTATTCCCGGGGAGCTGTTTTTT.

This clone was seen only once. CDR3 nucleotide sequence: TGTGCCAGCAGTGAAGCACTTACCCCAGGAATTTATGAAGCTTTCTTT. This translates into CASSEALTPGIYEAFF. The V and J genes are TRBV6-1 and TRBJ1-1; D call uncertain. CDR1 is MNHNS, CDR2 SASEGT, per germline. The CDR3 length is 16 residues. V gave up 0 bases and J gave up 7 bases, with 18 bases separating them.

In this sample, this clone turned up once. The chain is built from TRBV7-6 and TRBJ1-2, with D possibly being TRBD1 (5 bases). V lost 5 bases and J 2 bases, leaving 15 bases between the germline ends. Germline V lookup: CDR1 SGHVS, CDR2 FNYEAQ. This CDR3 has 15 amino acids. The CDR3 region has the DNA TGTGCCAGCAGCCCTGGGCAGGGAATGAACTATGGCTACACCTTC. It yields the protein CASSPGQGMNYGYTF.

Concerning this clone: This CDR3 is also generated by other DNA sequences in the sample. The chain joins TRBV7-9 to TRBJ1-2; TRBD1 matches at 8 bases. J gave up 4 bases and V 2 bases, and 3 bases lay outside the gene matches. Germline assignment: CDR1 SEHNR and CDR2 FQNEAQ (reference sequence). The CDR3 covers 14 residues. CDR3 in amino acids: CASSLQGAGYGYTF. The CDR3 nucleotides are TGTGCCAGCAGCTTACAGGGGGCCGGCTATGGCTACACCTTC.

The DNA of the CDR3 is TGTGCCATCAGTGAAGACAGGGCCACCGGGGAGCTGTTTTTT. As protein: CAISEDRATGELFF. J is TRBJ2-2 and V is TRBV10-3; 7 nucleotides match TRBD1. Looked up from germline, CDR1 is ENHRY and CDR2 is SYGVKD. The CDR3 extends over 14 amino acids. V lost 3 bases, J lost 4 bases, and 2 bases stayed unmatched.

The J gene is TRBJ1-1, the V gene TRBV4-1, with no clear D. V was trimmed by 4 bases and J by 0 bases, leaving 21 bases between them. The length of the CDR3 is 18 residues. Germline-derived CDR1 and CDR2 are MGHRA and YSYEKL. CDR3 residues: CASSPSTIPRGMNTEAFF. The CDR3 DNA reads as TGCGCCAGCAGCCCAAGTACTATCCCACGCGGCATGAACACTGAAGCTTTCTTT.

CDR3 DNA sequence: TGCAGCGTTGGTTTTAGCGGGGGGAGCACAGATACGCAGTATTTT. Translating gives CSVGFSGGSTDTQYF. The chain uses TRBV29-1 and TRBJ2-3; TRBD2 aligns across 10 bases. Germline V CDR1 and CDR2: SQVTM, ANQGSEA. CDR3 length: 15 residues. Germline trimming cut 4 bases from V and 0 bases from J; bases unmatched to any gene: 4.

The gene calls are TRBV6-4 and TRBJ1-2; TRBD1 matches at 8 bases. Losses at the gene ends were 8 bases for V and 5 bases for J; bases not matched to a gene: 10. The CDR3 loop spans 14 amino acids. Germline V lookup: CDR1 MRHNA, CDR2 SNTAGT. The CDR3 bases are TGTGCCAGCCTACAGGGGGTAGGCGGGTATGGCTACACCTTC. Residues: CASLQGVGGYGYTF.

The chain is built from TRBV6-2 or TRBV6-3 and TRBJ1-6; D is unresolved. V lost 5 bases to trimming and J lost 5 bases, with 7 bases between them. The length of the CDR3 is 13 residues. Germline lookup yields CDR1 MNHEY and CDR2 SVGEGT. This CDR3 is CASSTYNNSPLHF. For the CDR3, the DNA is TGTGCCAGCAGTACGTACAATAATTCACCCCTCCACTTT.

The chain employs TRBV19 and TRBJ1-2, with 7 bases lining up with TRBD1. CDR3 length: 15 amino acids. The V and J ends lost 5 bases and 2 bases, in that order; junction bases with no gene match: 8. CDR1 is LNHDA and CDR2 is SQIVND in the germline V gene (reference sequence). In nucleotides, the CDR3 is TGTGCCAGTAGTCCTACAGGGGCGAAAAACTATGGCTACACCTTC. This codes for CASSPTGAKNYGYTF.

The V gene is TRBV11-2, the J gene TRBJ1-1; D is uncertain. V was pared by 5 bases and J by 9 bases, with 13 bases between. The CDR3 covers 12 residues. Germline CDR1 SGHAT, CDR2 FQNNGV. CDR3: CASSRRGQKAFF. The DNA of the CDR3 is TGTGCCAGCAGCCGGAGAGGGCAGAAAGCTTTCTTT.